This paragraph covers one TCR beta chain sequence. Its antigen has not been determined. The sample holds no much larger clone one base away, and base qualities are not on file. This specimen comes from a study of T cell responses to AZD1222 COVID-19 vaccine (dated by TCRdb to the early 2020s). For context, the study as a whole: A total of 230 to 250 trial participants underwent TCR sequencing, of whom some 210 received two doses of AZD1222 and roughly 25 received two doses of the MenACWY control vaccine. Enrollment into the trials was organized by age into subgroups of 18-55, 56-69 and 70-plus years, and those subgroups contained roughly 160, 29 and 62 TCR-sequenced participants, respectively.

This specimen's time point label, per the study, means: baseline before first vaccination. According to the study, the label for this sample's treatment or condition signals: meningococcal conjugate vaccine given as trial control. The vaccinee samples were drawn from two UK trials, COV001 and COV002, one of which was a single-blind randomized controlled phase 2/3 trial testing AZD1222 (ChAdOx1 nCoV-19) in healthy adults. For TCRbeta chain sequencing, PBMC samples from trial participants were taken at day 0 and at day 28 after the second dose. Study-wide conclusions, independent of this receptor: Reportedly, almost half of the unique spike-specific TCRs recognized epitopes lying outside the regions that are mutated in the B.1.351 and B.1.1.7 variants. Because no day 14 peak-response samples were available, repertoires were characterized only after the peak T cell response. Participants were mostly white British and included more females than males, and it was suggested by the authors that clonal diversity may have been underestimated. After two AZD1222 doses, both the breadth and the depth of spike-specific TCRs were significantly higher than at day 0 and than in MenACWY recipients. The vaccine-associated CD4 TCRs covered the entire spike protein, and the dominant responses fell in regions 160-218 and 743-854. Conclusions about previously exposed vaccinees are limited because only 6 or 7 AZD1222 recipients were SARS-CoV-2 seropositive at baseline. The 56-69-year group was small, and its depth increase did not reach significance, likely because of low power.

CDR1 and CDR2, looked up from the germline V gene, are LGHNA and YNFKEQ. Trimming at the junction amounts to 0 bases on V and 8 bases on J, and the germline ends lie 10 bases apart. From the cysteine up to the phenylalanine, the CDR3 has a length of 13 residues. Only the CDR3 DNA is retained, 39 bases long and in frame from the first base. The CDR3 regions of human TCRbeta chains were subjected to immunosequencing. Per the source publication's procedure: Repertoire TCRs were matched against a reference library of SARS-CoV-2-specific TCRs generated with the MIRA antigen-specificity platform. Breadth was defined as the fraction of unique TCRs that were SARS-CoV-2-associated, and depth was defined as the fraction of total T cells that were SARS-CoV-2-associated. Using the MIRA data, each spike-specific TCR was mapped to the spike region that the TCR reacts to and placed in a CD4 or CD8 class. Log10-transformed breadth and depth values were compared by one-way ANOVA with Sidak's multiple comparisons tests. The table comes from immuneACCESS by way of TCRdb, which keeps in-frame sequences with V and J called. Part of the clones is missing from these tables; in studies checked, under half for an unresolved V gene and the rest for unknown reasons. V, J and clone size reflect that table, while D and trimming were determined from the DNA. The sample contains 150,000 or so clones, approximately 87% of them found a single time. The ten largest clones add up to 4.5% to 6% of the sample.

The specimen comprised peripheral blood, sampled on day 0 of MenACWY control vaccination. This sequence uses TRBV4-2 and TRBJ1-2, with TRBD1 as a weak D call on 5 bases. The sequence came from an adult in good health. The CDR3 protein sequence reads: CASSQEAWGGYTF. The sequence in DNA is TGTGCCAGCAGCCAAGAGGCTTGGGGCGGCTACACCTTC.